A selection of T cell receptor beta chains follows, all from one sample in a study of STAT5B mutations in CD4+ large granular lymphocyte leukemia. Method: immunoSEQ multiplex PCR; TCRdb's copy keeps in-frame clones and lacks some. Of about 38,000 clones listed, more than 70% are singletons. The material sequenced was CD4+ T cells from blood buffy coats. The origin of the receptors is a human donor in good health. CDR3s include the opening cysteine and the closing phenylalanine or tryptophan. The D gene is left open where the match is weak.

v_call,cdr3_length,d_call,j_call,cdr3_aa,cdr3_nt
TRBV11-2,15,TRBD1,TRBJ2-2,CASSYSTGDTGELFF,TGTGCCAGCAGCTACTCGACAGGGGACACCGGGGAGCTGTTTTTT
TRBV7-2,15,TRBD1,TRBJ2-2,CASSRPPGTGVELFF,TGTGCCAGCAGCCGCCCGCCTGGGACAGGTGTCGAGCTGTTTTTT
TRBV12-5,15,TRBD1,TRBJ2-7,CASGLDRDRVSQGRF,TGTGCTAGTGGTTTGGACCGGGACAGGGTCTCCCAAGGGCGCTTC
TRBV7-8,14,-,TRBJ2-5,CASSQNTGQETQYF,TGTGCCAGCAGCCAAAATACGGGCCAAGAGACCCAGTACTTC
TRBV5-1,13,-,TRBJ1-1,CASGEQGNTEAFF,TGCGCCAGCGGCGAGCAGGGGAACACTGAAGCTTTCTTT
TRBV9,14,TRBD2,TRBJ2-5,CASSATYGRETQYF,TGTGCCAGCAGCGCCACTTACGGGAGGGAGACCCAGTACTTC
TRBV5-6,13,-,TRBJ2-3,CASSSPGTDTQYF,TGTGCCAGCAGCTCCCCAGGCACAGATACGCAGTATTTT
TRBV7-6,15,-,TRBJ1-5,CASSLGQSGYQPQHF,TGTGCCAGCAGCTTAGGCCAGTCAGGGTATCAGCCCCAGCATTTT
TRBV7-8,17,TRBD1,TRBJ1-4,CASSLVGAGQSNEKLFF,TGTGCCAGCAGCTTAGTAGGGGCGGGACAGTCTAATGAAAAACTGTTTTTT
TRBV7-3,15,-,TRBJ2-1,CASSPGLGPMNEQFF,TGTGCCAGCAGCCCGGGTCTTGGCCCGATGAATGAGCAGTTCTTC
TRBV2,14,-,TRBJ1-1,CASSIWTGNTEAFF,TGTGCCAGCAGCATCTGGACGGGGAACACTGAAGCTTTCTTT
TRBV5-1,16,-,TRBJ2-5,CASSAGYRDSLETQYF,TGCGCCAGCAGCGCAGGGTACCGGGACTCTCTGGAGACCCAGTACTTC